The T cell receptor beta chain under discussion was sequenced for a study of T-cell memory formation after mild COVID-19. Study findings and constraints: Some clones that responded turned up in pre-infection memory, which suggests that cross-reactive memory joined in. Mostly located in CM and EM were contracting CD4+ clones, with contracting CD8+ clones located in EMRA.

The germline CDR1 and CDR2 sequences are MNHEY and SVGEGT. V was shortened by 6 bases and J by 0 bases, with 6 bases between the two germline ends. The CDR3 is 13 residues long. In its sample, this clonotype was seen many times. No antigen is known for it. 5'RACE primed from the constant segment yielded TCR alpha and TCR beta cDNA libraries bearing sample barcodes and UMIs. TCRdb re-called the 5' RACE reads through MiXCR, storing one row per CDR3 protein. The sample has roughly 110,000 distinct CDR3 sequences, approximately 15% seen once. Sequencing was done on a sample of PBMCs or a T cell subset sorted from them (not recorded which). The rearrangement uses TRBV6-2 or TRBV6-3 and TRBJ1-5; weak D call: TRBD1 (5 bases). The receptor was derived from a young man who had mild COVID-19 (a few samples of this study predate the infection). Cell type and time point are not known. CDR3 loop: CASRQDSNQPQHF. CDR3 nucleotide sequence: TGTGCCAGCAGACAGGATAGCAATCAGCCCCAGCATTTT.